The 20 T cell receptor beta chains in this list originate from one sample, sequenced in a study of T-cell reconstitution after alpha-beta-depleted transplantation in children. The library targeted TCRbeta and was prepared with unique molecular identifiers. From the PCR reads, TCRdb called clonotypes with MiXCR, one entry per CDR3 protein. The sample lists approximately 490,000 distinct CDR3 sequences, about 10% occurring once. The sequenced sample was PBMCs, obtained before TCRalphabeta/CD19-depleted stem cell transplant. All receptors derive from a child aged 2 to 10 with inherited bone marrow failure, due to receive a stem cell transplant.

This clonotype was seen at least ten times. The genes are TRBV11-2 and TRBJ2-1, with 11 bases lining up with TRBD2. Unmatched junction bases numbered 6, after V lost 5 bases and J lost 3 bases. This CDR3 is built from 16 residues. Looked up from germline, CDR1 is SGHAT and CDR2 is FQNNGV. The CDR3 reads CASSAKTSGIYNEQFF. The CDR3 DNA reads as TGTGCCAGCAGCGCCAAGACTAGCGGGATCTACAATGAGCAGTTCTTC. The entire variable domain, with the rest obtained from reference TRBV11-2 and TRBJ2-1, is as follows: EAGVAQSPRYKIIEKRQSVAFWCNPISGHATLYWYQQILGQGPKLLIQFQNNGVVDDSQLPKDRFSAERLKGVDSTLKIQPAKLEDSAVYLCASSAKTSGIYNEQFFGPGTRLTVL.

This clonotype was counted at least ten times. J is TRBJ2-1 and V is TRBV5-8, with 7 nucleotides matching TRBD2. The V gene end was trimmed by 0 bases and the J gene end by 5 bases; junction bases not matched to a gene: 8. CDR1 and CDR2 (germline): SGHTS, YDEGEE. The CDR3 is 16 residues long. The CDR3 is CASSLGAGAFNNEQFF. The DNA for the CDR3 is TGTGCCAGCAGCTTGGGTGCGGGAGCTTTTAACAATGAGCAGTTCTTC.

The gene calls are TRBV18 and TRBJ2-1, with 12 bases lining up with TRBD2. Germline assignment: CDR1 KGHSH and CDR2 LQKENI. J was trimmed by 5 bases and V by 3 bases; bases with no gene match: 8. This CDR3 region has 17 residues. As DNA, the CDR3 is TGTGCCAGCTCACCCCTGAGGACTAGCGGGACTAACAATGAGCAGTTCTTC. Its translation: CASSPLRTSGTNNEQFF.

This clonotype was observed a handful of times. The V call is TRBV7-2, the J call TRBJ2-7; 9 positions agree with TRBD2. Trimming removed 5 bases from V and 0 bases from J; junction bases left unmatched: 5. The CDR3 length is 15 residues. Germline V gene data show CDR1 as SGHTA and CDR2 as FQGNSA. CDR3: CASSLRTSDSYEQYF. Here the CDR3 DNA reads TGTGCCAGCAGCCTTCGGACTAGCGACTCCTACGAGCAGTACTTC.

To note about this clonotype: This may come from a read error, since a much larger clone is one base off. This chain connects TRBV18 to TRBJ1-4, with 7 positions matching TRBD1. This CDR3 is built from 14 residues. Germline CDR1 is KGHSH and CDR2 is LQKENI. The CDR3 reads CVSSPRQGGEKLFF. CDR3 sequence (DNA): TGTGTCAGCTCACCGCGACAGGGTGGTGAAAAACTGTTTTTT.

This clonotype was found many times. The V call is TRBV20-1, the J call TRBJ2-3; the D gene is possibly TRBD2 (5 bases). This CDR3 region has 13 residues. Germline V gene lookup returns CDR1 DFQATT and CDR2 SNEGSKA (reference sequence). The germline V and J ends were trimmed by 1 base and 11 bases, with 16 bases remaining between them. The CDR3 sequence: CSARVGLPLRQYF. CDR3 DNA: TGCAGTGCTAGAGTTGGACTCCCCTTACGGCAGTATTTT.

Ten or more counts support this clonotype. The chain joins TRBV20-1 to TRBJ2-3; no definite D call. CDR3 length: 15 residues. V gave up 1 base and J gave up 0 bases, with 11 bases separating them. Per the germline V gene, CDR1 is DFQATT and CDR2 is SNEGSKA (reference sequence). For the CDR3, the DNA is TGCAGTGCTAGAGCCCTCCACTCTAGCACAGATACGCAGTATTTT. This encodes CSARALHSSTDTQYF.

The table lists this clonotype with many counts. The V and J genes are TRBV12-3 or TRBV12-4 and TRBJ1-4, with a tentative D call TRBD1 (6 bases). V was pared by 3 bases and J by 3 bases, with 11 bases between. The CDR3 is made up of 15 amino acids. The DNA for the CDR3 is TGTGCCAGCAGTTTTCGGGGGGCTTCTAATGAAAAACTGTTTTTT. It specifies CASSFRGASNEKLFF.

This clonotype was picked up many times. The DNA for the CDR3 is TGCGCCAGCTCCCTGGCAGGACAGCTCAATCAGCCCCAGCATTTT. Translated, it gives CASSLAGQLNQPQHF. The chain recombines TRBV5-1 with TRBJ1-5, with D perhaps matching TRBD1 (6 bases). The V and J ends lost 7 bases and 3 bases respectively, with 17 bases between them. The length of the CDR3 is 15 residues. CDR1 is SGHRS and CDR2 is YFSETQ in the germline V gene.

At least ten counts were recorded for this clonotype. The chain combines TRBV7-9 with TRBJ1-1, with D possibly TRBD1 on 5 matching bases. CDR3 size: 14 residues. The germline gives CDR1 SEHNR, CDR2 FQNEAQ (reference sequence). V was trimmed by 2 bases and J by 3 bases, leaving 10 bases between them. CDR3 sequence: CASSLYVGDTEAFF. As DNA, the CDR3 is TGTGCCAGCAGCTTATATGTGGGGGACACTGAAGCTTTCTTT.

Concerning this clonotype: An end of the junction does not agree with germline; a read error may underlie this. CDR3 coding DNA: TGTCCCAGCAACCCTAGGCCGCCAGGGAGTGAAAAACTGTTTTTT. This gives the protein CPSNPRPPGSEKLFF. The genes are TRBV28 and TRBJ1-4, with D possibly being TRBD1 (5 bases). Germline assignment: CDR1 MDHEN and CDR2 SYDVKM. The CDR3 contains 15 residues.

The chain uses TRBV4-1 and TRBJ2-5; 8 bases align to TRBD1. Per germline, CDR1 MGHRA and CDR2 YSYEKL. V lost 4 bases to trimming and J lost 0 bases; unmatched junction nucleotides: 4. The CDR3 loop spans 15 amino acids. The CDR3 here is CASSPGQAYQETQYF. DNA of the CDR3: TGCGCCAGCAGCCCGGGACAGGCGTACCAAGAGACCCAGTACTTC.

This clonotype was recorded at least ten times. This chain connects TRBV3-1 to TRBJ2-1, with TRBD1 as a possible D gene (5 bases). Germline V gene data show CDR1 as LGHDT and CDR2 as YNNKEL (reference sequence). V dropped 0 bases and J dropped 6 bases, with 15 bases sitting between them. The length of the CDR3 is 16 residues. DNA for the CDR3: TGTGCCAGCAGCCAAGATGCAGGGTCAACGTGCAATGAGCAGTTCTTC. It yields the protein CASSQDAGSTCNEQFF.

This clonotype was detected many times. The V call is TRBV11-2, the J call TRBJ1-1, with 9 bases fitting TRBD1. The CDR3 runs 17 residues. V shed 5 bases, J shed 3 bases, and the junction held 13 bases outside the gene matches. Germline V CDR1 and CDR2: SGHAT, FQNNGV. This chain's CDR3 is CASSPTGDRGFDTEAFF. In DNA, the CDR3 is TGTGCCAGCAGCCCCACAGGAGACAGGGGGTTCGACACTGAAGCTTTCTTT.

This clonotype was counted many times. The rearrangement joins TRBV12-3 or TRBV12-4 to TRBJ2-1; D gene unclear. CDR3 length: 14 amino acids. Trimming left V 3 bases short and J 4 bases short, with 10 bases between. Written as DNA, the CDR3 is TGTGCCAGCAGTTTTCCGGGTGTTTACAATGAGCAGTTCTTC. This encodes CASSFPGVYNEQFF.

This clonotype was recorded at least ten times. CDR3 amino acids: CASSQDGLASYNEQFF. CDR3 bases: TGCGCCAGCAGCCAAGATGGGCTAGCGAGCTACAATGAGCAGTTCTTC. V gene TRBV4-3 combines with J gene TRBJ2-1; TRBD2 might be the D (6 bases). Trimming stripped 0 bases from V and 3 bases from J, with 12 bases between. The CDR3 contains 16 residues. Per the germline V gene, CDR1 is LGHNA and CDR2 is YSLEER.

V gene TRBV28 combines with J gene TRBJ1-2, with D uncertain. The germline V and J ends were trimmed by 3 bases and 7 bases, with 9 bases remaining between them. Germline loops: CDR1 MDHEN, CDR2 SYDVKM. This CDR3 is built from 12 residues. This CDR3 reads CASSLAAPGYTF. The CDR3 DNA reads as TGTGCCAGCAGTTTGGCCGCACCTGGCTACACCTTC.

This clonotype has at least ten counts. The chain is built from TRBV9 and TRBJ2-6; D remains ambiguous. Germline V gene lookup returns CDR1 SGDLS and CDR2 YYNGEE. The CDR3 consists of 16 residues. Trimming took off 5 bases at V and 0 bases at J, with 12 bases between the two ends. This CDR3 is CASSPVTGSGANVLTF. CDR3 DNA: TGTGCCAGCAGTCCCGTGACGGGCTCTGGGGCCAACGTCCTGACTTTC.

Many counts were recorded for this clonotype. The chain has TRBV29-1 and TRBJ2-5; D is ambiguous. Deletions cut 1 base from V and 7 bases from J, with 10 bases between. The CDR3 totals 12 residues. The V gene's germline CDR1 is SQVTM and CDR2 ANQGSEA. The DNA of the CDR3 is TGCAGCGTTGAAGGGGTAGCCCGGACCCAGTACTTC. Protein: CSVEGVARTQYF.

The chain combines TRBV4-3 with TRBJ1-2; D is possibly TRBD1 (6 bases). Germline assignment: CDR1 LGHNA and CDR2 YSLEER. The ends were cut back, 3 bases at V and 4 bases at J, with 21 bases in the middle. This CDR3 is 17 amino acids long. The CDR3 spells CASSHKRREGVIYGYTF. In DNA form, the CDR3 reads TGCGCCAGCAGCCATAAAAGGAGAGAGGGGGTAATCTATGGCTACACCTTC.